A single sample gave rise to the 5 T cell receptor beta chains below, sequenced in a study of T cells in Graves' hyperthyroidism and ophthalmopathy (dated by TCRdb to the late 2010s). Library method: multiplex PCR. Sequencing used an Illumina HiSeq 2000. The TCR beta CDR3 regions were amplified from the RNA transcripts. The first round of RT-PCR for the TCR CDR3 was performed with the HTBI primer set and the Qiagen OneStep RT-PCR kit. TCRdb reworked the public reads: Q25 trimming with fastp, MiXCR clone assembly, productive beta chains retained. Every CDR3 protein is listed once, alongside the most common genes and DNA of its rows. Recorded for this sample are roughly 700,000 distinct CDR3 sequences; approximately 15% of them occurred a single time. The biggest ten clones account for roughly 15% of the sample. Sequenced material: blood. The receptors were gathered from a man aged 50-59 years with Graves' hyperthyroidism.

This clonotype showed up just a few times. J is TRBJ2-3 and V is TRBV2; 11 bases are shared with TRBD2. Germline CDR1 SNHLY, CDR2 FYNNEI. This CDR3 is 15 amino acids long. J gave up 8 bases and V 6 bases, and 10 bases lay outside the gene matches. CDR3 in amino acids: CASSPGTSGQVTQYF. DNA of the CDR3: TGTGCCAGCAGCCCCGGGACTAGCGGCCAAGTTACGCAGTATTTT. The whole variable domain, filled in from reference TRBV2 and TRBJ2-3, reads EPEVTQTPSHQVTQMGQEVILRCVPISNHLYFYWYRQILGQKVEFLVSFYNNEISEKSEIFDDQFSVERPDGSNFTLKIRSTKLEDSAMYFCASSPGTSGQVTQYFGPGTRLTVL.

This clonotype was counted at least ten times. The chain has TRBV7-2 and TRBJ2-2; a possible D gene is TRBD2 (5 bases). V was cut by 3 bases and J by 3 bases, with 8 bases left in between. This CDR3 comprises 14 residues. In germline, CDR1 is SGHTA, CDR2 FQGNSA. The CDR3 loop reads CASSFGMDTGELFF. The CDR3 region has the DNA TGTGCCAGCAGCTTCGGGATGGACACCGGGGAGCTGTTTTTT.

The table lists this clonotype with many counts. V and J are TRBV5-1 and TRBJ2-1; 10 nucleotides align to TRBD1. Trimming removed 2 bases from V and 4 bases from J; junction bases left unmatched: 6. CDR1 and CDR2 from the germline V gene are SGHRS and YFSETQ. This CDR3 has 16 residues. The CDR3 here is CASSLNDRGPYNEQFF. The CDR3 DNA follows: TGCGCCAGCAGCTTAAATGACAGGGGGCCATACAATGAGCAGTTCTTC.

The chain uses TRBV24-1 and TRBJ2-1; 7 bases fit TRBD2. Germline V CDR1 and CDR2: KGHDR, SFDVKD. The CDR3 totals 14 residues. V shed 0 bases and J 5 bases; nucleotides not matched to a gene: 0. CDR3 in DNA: TGTGCCACCAGTGATTTGGGACTAGACAATGAGCAGTTCTTC. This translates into CATSDLGLDNEQFF.

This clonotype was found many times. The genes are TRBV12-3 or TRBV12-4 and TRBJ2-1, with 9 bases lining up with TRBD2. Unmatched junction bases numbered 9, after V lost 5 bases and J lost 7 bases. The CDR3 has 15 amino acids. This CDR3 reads CASSGVAGVVNEQFF. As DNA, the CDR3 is TGTGCCAGCAGTGGGGTAGCGGGAGTCGTAAATGAGCAGTTCTTC.